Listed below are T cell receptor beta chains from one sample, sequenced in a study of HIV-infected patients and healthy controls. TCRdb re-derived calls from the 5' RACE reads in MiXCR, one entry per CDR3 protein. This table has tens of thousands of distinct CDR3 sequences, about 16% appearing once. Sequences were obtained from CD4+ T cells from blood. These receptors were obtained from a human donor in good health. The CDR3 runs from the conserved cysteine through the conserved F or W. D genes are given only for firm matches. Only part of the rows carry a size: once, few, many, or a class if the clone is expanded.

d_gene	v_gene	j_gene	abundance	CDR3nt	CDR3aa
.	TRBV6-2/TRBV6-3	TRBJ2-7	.	TGTGCCAGCACCGCCCAGGGACTCTACGAGCAGTACTTC	CASTAQGLYEQYF
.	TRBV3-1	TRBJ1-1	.	TGTGCCAGCAGCCCTAGATGGGGCACTGAAGCTTTCTTT	CASSPRWGTEAFF
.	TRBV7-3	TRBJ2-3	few	TGTGCCAGCAGCATAGCCCGCACAGATACGCAGTATTTT	CASSIARTDTQYF
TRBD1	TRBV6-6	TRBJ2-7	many	TGTGCCAGCAGCACAAGGACAGGCGCCTCCTACGAGCAGTACTTC	CASSTRTGASYEQYF
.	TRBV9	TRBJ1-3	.	TGTGCCAGCAGCGATCAAGTGCAGGTCTCTGGAAACACCATATATTTT	CASSDQVQVSGNTIYF
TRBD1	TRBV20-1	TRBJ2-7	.	TGCAGTGCTAGAGATAAAAGGACAGGTGTCTACGAGCAGTACTTC	CSARDKRTGVYEQYF
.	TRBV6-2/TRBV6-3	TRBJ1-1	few	TGTGCCAGCAACCAAGCCTCGACAGCTCCTGAAGCTTTCTTT	CASNQASTAPEAFF
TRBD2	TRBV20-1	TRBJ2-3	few	TGCAGTGCTACCGGGGGGGCTCTTTATACGCAGTATTTT	CSATGGALYTQYF
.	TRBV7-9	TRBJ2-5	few	TGTGCCAGCAGCCCCGGGACTCCGCAAGAGACCCAGTACTTC	CASSPGTPQETQYF
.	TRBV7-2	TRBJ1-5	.	TGTGCCAGCAGCGAACAGGGCTTGAGCAATCAGCCCCAGCATTTT	CASSEQGLSNQPQHF